The present TCR beta chain was sequenced within a study of T cells in Graves' hyperthyroidism and ophthalmopathy. Whole-study context: Peripheral blood was taken when the disease was first diagnosed, before any treatment began.

Lactation, pregnancy, other autoimmune disease or uncontrolled infection excluded patients. PBMCs were obtained from about 10 ml fresh peripheral blood. Regions amplified from RNA transcripts were the TCR beta CDR3 regions. The TCR CDR3 was amplified in a first-round RT-PCR using the HTBI primer set. TCRdb reprocessed the multiplex PCR reads via MiXCR and lists one record per CDR3 protein. The table lists some 490,000 distinct CDR3 sequences, around a fifth of them singletons. Regarding the study as a whole: Among thyroid clonotypes expanded above 0.001, most also appeared in blood.

This clonotype appeared many times. What it binds is unknown. Sequencing was performed on blood. This clonotype originated in a woman aged 70-85 years with Graves' ophthalmopathy.

The CDR3 nucleotides read TGTGCCAGCAGTCTTACAGGGAAATACGGCTACACCTTC. Translated, it gives CASSLTGKYGYTF. The rearrangement uses TRBV28 and TRBJ1-2, with a possible D match to TRBD1 (6 bases). Germline values: CDR1 MDHEN, CDR2 SYDVKM. The CDR3 consists of 13 residues. The germline V and J ends were trimmed by 5 bases and 8 bases, with 15 bases remaining between them.